The 15 T cell receptor beta chains below were found in one sample sequenced in a study of post-analysis software for immune sequencing data. Overall study findings and caveats: Five or six TRBV segments, TRBV5-6, TRBV5-1 and TRBV20-1 among them, were found more frequent in patients than controls.

TCR beta libraries were prepared from cDNA with unique molecular identifiers. TCRdb re-derived calls from the PCR reads in MiXCR, one entry per CDR3 protein. The table lists a few hundred thousand distinct CDR3 sequences, roughly 38% of them singletons, with about an eighth in the top ten. Antigens for these TCRs are unknown. The specimen was blood. These receptors were obtained from a girl aged 10 to 17 with multiple sclerosis.

The gene calls are TRBV6-1 and TRBJ2-7; possible D gene TRBD1, 5 bases. The DNA matches TRBJ2-5 better at its end, which makes the J call doubtful. This CDR3 contains 13 residues. The germline gives CDR1 MNHNS, CDR2 SASEGT. The CDR3 DNA follows: TGTGCCAGCAGCATTGACAGTAAAGAGACCCAGTACTTC. Its translation: CASSIDSKETQYF.

This chain connects TRBV21-1 to TRBJ2-4. The J call is doubtful: the DNA matches TRBJ2-7 better. TRBV21-1 is termed a pseudogene. The CDR3 consists of 14 residues. CDR3 amino acids: CASSRKTLTYEQYF. The CDR3, as DNA: TGTGCCAGCTCAAGGAAGACTTTAACCTACGAGCAGTACTTC.

This clonotype was recorded a few times. The rearrangement uses TRBV15 and TRBJ2-7; 7 bases line up with TRBD2. CDR1 is LNHNV, CDR2 YYDKDF, per germline (reference sequence). V gave up 0 bases and J gave up 2 bases; unmatched junction bases: 4. The CDR3 totals 15 residues. CDR3 region: CATSRDASGPYEQYF. The CDR3 bases are TGTGCCACCAGCAGAGACGCTAGCGGACCCTACGAGCAGTACTTC.

This clonotype has more than one count but fewer than ten. V usage is TRBV4-1 and J usage is TRBJ2-7; D gene uncertain. The CDR3 totals 14 residues. Germline V CDR1 and CDR2: MGHRA, YSYEKL. V was cut by 2 bases and J by 0 bases, with 8 bases left in between. The chain's CDR3 is CASSQFLGSYEQYF. CDR3 coding DNA: TGCGCCAGCAGCCAATTTCTAGGCTCCTACGAGCAGTACTTC.

This chain uses TRBV20-1 with TRBJ2-5; D is ambiguous. The CDR3 length is 12 residues. Germline V gene lookup returns CDR1 DFQATT and CDR2 SNEGSKA (reference sequence). Between the trimmed V and J ends, which lost 5 bases and 4 bases, there was a span of 11 bases. The CDR3 protein is CSALRRVETQYF. The CDR3 coding sequence is TGCAGTGCTTTGAGGAGAGTAGAGACCCAGTACTTC.

This clonotype has a count of ten or more. The chain combines TRBV12-3 or TRBV12-4 with TRBJ1-2, with unresolved D. The V end was cut by 7 bases, the J end by 3 bases, with 12 bases between. This CDR3 is built from 13 residues. Here the CDR3 DNA reads TGTGCCAGCACCCGAACAGACGACTATGGCTACACCTTC. Protein: CASTRTDDYGYTF.

The rearrangement uses TRBV4-1 and TRBJ2-5; TRBD2 agrees at 10 bases. The germline V gene encodes CDR1 MGHRA and CDR2 YSYEKL. This CDR3 has 18 amino acids. V dropped 3 bases and J dropped 2; count of bases not matched to a gene: 12. Here the CDR3 DNA reads TGCGCCAGCAGCCACACGCCACAAGGGACTAGCGATCAAGAGACCCAGTACTTC. This sequence encodes CASSHTPQGTSDQETQYF.

The table lists this clonotype with a few counts. This chain joins TRBV6-1 and TRBJ2-2; possibly TRBD1 or TRBD2 for D (5 bases each). Trimming cost V 10 bases and J 6 bases, with 18 bases left between them. The CDR3 has 14 residues. Germline assignment: CDR1 MNHNS and CDR2 SASEGT. The CDR3 DNA reads as TGTGCCACCAGGGACCAGCCCGGCGCCGGGGAGCTGTTTTTT. It codes for CATRDQPGAGELFF.

This clonotype was seen a handful of times. The chain links TRBV7-2 to TRBJ1-4, with a tentative D call TRBD1 (5 bases). Germline V gene sequence: CDR1 SGHTA, CDR2 FQGNSA. V dropped 5 bases and J dropped 7 bases, with 20 bases sitting between them. CDR3 length equals 16 residues. CDR3 region: CASSPSIRVGGEKLFF. For the CDR3, the DNA is TGTGCCAGCAGCCCGTCGATCCGGGTGGGGGGTGAAAAACTGTTTTTT.

The genes are TRBV12-5 and TRBJ2-1; a possible D gene is TRBD1 (5 bases). Germline V lookup: CDR1 LGHNT, CDR2 FRNRAP. V was shortened by 7 bases and J by 3 bases, with 16 bases between the two germline ends. The CDR3 is 15 amino acids. CDR3 sequence: CASALGASFYNEQFF. In DNA form, the CDR3 reads TGTGCTAGTGCCCTAGGGGCCTCCTTCTACAATGAGCAGTTCTTC. The full variable domain, rest sourced from reference TRBV12-5 and TRBJ2-1, is DARVTQTPRHKVTEMGQEVTMRCQPILGHNTVFWYRQTMMQGLELLAYFRNRAPLDDSGMPKDRFSAEMPDATLATLKIQPSEPRDSAVYFCASALGASFYNEQFFGPGTRLTVL.

The V gene is TRBV13, the J gene TRBJ2-1; the match to TRBD1 covers 8 bases. The CDR3 has 16 residues. The germline V gene has CDR1 PRHDT and CDR2 FYEKMQ (reference sequence). After removal of 5 bases from V and 5 bases from J, the junction contained 11 bases not matched to a gene. CDR3 in DNA: TGTGCCAGCAGCCCTCGGACAGGGAAGATTAACAATGAGCAGTTCTTC. Translated: CASSPRTGKINNEQFF. Full variable domain (rest looked up from reference TRBV13 and TRBJ2-1): AAGVIQSPRHLIKEKRETATLKCYPIPRHDTVYWYQQGPGQDPQFLISFYEKMQSDKGSIPDRFSAQQFSDYHSELNMSSLELGDSALYFCASSPRTGKINNEQFFGPGTRLTVL.

V is TRBV5-1 and J is TRBJ2-7; possible D gene TRBD1, 5 bases. The CDR3 contains 15 residues. Germline V gives CDR1 SGHRS, CDR2 YFSETQ. Trimming took 4 bases from V and 3 from J, leaving 17 bases between them. The CDR3 bases are TGCGCCAGCAGCCGACAGAGCGACCTAGACTACGAGCAGTACTTC. This gives the protein CASSRQSDLDYEQYF. The variable domain in full, completed from reference TRBV5-1 and TRBJ2-7, reads KAGVTQTPRYLIKTRGQQVTLSCSPISGHRSVSWYQQTPGQGLQFLFEYFSETQRNKGNFPGRFSGRQFSNSRSEMNVSTLELGDSALYLCASSRQSDLDYEQYFGPGTRLTVT.

The chain recombines TRBV9 with TRBJ1-1; 9 bases match TRBD1. CDR1 and CDR2 from the germline V gene are SGDLS and YYNGEE. V lost 2 bases, J lost 5 bases, and 7 bases stayed unmatched. This CDR3 is 15 amino acids long. The CDR3 nucleotides are TGTGCCAGCAGCGTGACAGGGGGGGTAGAAACTGAAGCTTTCTTT. This codes for CASSVTGGVETEAFF.

The CDR3, as DNA: TGCAGCGTCGGGGAGACAGGGGACTCACCCCTCCACTTT. As protein: CSVGETGDSPLHF. The rearrangement links TRBV29-1 to TRBJ1-6, with 8 bases identical to TRBD1. This CDR3 is built from 13 residues. J was trimmed by 10 bases and V by 6 bases; bases with no gene match: 8. The germline V gene has CDR1 SQVTM and CDR2 ANQGSEA. Full variable domain (missing parts from reference TRBV29-1 and TRBJ1-6): SAVISQKPSRDICQRGTSLTIQCQVDSQVTMMFWYRQQPGQSLTLIATANQGSEATYESGFVIDKFPISRPNLTFSTLTVSNMSPEDSSIYLCSVGETGDSPLHFGNGTRLTVT.

The chain recombines TRBV7-9 with TRBJ2-4; unclear D gene. The germline CDR1 and CDR2 sequences are SEHNR and FQNEAQ (reference sequence). Trimming took off 5 bases at V and 0 bases at J, with 8 bases between the two ends. The CDR3 spans 14 residues. The CDR3 DNA reads as TGTGCCAGCAGCCAATCAGTAGCCAAAAACATTCAGTACTTC. Translated, it gives CASSQSVAKNIQYF.